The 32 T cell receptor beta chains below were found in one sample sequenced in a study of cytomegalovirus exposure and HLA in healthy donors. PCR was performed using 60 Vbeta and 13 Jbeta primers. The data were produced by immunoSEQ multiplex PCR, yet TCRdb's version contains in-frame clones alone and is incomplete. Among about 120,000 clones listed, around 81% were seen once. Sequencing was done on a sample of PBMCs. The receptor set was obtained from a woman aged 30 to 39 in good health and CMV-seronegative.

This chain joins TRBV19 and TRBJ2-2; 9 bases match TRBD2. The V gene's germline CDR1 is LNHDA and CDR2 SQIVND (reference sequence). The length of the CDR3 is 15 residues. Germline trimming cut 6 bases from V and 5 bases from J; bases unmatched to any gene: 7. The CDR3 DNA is TGTGCCAGTAGAGGTAGCGGGAGTGGTACCGGGGAGCTGTTTTTT. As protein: CASRGSGSGTGELFF. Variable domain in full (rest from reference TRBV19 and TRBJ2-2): DGGITQSPKYLFRKEGQNVTLSCEQNLNHDAMYWYRQDPGQGLRLIYYSQIVNDFQKGDIAEGYSVSREKKESFPLTVTSAQKNPTAFYLCASRGSGSGTGELFFGEGSRLTVL.

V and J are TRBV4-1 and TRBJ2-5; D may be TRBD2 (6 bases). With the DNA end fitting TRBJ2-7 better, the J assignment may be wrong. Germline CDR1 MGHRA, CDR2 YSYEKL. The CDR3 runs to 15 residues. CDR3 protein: CASSQASGAASEQYF. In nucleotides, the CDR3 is TGCGCCAGCAGCCAAGCATCGGGAGCCGCAAGCGAGCAGTACTTC.

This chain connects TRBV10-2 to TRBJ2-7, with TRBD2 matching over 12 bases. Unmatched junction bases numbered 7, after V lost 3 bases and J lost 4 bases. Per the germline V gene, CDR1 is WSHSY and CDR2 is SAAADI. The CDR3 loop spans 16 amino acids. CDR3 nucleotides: TGCGCCAGCAGTGACAGGACTAGCGGGATGTTTTACGAGCAGTACTTC. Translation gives CASSDRTSGMFYEQYF.

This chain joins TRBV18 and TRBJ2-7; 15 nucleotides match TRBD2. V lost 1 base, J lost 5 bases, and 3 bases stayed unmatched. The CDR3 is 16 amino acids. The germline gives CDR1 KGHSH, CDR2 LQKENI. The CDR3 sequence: CASSPLGLAGGHEQYF. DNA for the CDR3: TGTGCCAGCTCACCACTCGGACTAGCGGGAGGGCACGAGCAGTACTTC.

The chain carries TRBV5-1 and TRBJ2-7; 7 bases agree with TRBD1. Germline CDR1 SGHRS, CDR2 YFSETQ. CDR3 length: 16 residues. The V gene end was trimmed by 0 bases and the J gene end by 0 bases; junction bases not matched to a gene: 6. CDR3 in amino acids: CASSLGPGGASYEQYF. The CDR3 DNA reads TGCGCCAGCAGCTTGGGCCCAGGGGGTGCCTCCTACGAGCAGTACTTC.

The CDR3 loop reads CASSPSGNQETQYF. The DNA for the CDR3 is TGTGCCAGCAGCCCCAGCGGGAACCAAGAGACCCAGTACTTC. V usage is TRBV7-2 and J usage is TRBJ2-5, with 7 bases matching TRBD2. CDR3 length: 14 residues. Per the germline V gene, CDR1 is SGHTA and CDR2 is FQGNSA. The junction had 3 bases not matched to a gene; V was cut back by 5 bases and J by 0 bases.

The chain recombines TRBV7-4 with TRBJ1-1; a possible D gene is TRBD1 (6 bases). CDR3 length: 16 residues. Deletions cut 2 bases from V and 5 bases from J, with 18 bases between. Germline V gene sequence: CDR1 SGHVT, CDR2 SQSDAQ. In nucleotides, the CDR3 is TGTGCCAGCAGCTTAAGCCAAACAGGGTTTGGGACTGAAGCTTTCTTT. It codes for CASSLSQTGFGTEAFF. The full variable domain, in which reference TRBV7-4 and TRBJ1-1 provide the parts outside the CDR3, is GAGVSQSPRYKVAKRGRDVALRCDSISGHVTLYWYRQTLGQGSEVLTYSQSDAQRDKSGRPSGRFSAERPERSVSTLKIQRTEQGDSAVYLCASSLSQTGFGTEAFFGQGTRLTVV.

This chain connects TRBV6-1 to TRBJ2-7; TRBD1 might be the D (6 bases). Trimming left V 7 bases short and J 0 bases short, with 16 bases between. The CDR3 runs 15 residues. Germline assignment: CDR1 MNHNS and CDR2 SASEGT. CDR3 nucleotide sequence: TGTGCCAGCATCGGACAGTCACCGGGCTCCTACGAGCAGTACTTC. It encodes CASIGQSPGSYEQYF.

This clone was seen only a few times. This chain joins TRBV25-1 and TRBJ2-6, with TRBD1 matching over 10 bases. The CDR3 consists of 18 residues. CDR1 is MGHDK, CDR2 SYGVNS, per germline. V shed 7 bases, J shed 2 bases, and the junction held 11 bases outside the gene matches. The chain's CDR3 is CASTNSPGQGTGANVLTF. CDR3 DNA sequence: TGTGCCAGCACGAACTCTCCGGGACAGGGGACTGGGGCCAACGTCCTGACTTTC.

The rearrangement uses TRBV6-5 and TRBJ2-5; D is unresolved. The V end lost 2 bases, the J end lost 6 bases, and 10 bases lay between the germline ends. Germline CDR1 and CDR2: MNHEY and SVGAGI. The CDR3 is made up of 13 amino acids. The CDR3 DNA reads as TGTGCCAGCAGTTACACCCGCGTGCAGACCCAGTACTTC. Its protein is CASSYTRVQTQYF.

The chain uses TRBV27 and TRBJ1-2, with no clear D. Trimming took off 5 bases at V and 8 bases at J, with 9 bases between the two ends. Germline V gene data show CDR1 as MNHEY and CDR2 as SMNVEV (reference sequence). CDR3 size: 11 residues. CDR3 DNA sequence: TGTGCCAGCAGTAACGGGTGGGGCTACACCTTC. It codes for CASSNGWGYTF.

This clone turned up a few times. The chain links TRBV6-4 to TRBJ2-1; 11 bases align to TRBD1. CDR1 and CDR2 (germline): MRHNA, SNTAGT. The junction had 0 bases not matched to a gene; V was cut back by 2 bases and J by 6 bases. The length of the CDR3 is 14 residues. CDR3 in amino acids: CASSDGTGGNEQFF. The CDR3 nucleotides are TGTGCCAGCAGTGACGGGACAGGGGGCAATGAGCAGTTCTTC.

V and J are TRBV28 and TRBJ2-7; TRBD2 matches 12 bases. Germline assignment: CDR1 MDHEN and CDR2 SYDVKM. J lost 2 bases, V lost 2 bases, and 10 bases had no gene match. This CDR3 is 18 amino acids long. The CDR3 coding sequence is TGTGCCAGCAGTTTAACAGGACTAGCGGGGACGGTACCCTACGAGCAGTACTTC. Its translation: CASSLTGLAGTVPYEQYF.

The CDR3 DNA is TGTGCCAGCAGCTTGAGGACTAGCGGGAGAGTAGCCAAAAACATTCAGTACTTC. Its translation is CASSLRTSGRVAKNIQYF. This chain uses TRBV5-6 with TRBJ2-4; 13 nucleotides align to TRBD2. With V trimmed by 1 base and J by 0 bases, 4 bases remained unmatched. This CDR3 has 18 residues. Germline V gives CDR1 SGHDT, CDR2 YYEEEE.

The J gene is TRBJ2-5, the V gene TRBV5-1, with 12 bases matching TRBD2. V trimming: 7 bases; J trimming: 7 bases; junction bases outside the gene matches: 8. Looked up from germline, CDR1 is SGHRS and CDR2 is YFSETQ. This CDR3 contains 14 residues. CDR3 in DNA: TGCGCCAGCCGGACTAGCGGGACCTCCGGGACCCAGTACTTC. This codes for CASRTSGTSGTQYF.

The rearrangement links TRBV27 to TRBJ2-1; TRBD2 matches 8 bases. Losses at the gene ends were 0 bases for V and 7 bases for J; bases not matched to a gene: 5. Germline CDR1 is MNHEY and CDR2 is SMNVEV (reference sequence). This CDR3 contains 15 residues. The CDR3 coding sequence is TGTGCCAGCAGTTTATCGCCGGGAGGGCCAAATGAGCAGTTCTTC. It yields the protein CASSLSPGGPNEQFF.

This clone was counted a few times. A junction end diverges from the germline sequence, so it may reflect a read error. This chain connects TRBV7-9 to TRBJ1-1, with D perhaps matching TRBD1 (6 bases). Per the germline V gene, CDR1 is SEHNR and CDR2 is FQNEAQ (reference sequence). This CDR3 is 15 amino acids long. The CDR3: CSSSLEGVGGTEAFF. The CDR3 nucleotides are TGTTCCAGCAGCTTAGAAGGGGTAGGGGGCACTGAAGCTTTCTTT.

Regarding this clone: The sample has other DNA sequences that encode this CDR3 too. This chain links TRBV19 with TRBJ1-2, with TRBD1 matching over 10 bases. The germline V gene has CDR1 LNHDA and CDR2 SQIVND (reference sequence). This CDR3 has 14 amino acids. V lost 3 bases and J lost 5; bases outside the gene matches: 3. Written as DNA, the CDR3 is TGTGCCAGTAGTATCGGGACAGGGGTATATGGCTACACCTTC. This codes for CASSIGTGVYGYTF.

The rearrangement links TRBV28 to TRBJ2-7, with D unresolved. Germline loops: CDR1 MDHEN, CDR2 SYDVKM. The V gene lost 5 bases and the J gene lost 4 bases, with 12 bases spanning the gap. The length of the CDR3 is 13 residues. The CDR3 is CASSEEAPYEQYF. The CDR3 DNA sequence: TGTGCCAGCAGTGAGGAAGCCCCATACGAGCAGTACTTC.

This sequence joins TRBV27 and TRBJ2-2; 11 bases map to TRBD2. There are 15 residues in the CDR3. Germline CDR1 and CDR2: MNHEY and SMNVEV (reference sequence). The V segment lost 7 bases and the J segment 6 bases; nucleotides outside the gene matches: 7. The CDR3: CASTLLAGAAGELFF. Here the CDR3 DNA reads TGTGCCAGCACCCTACTAGCGGGAGCTGCCGGGGAGCTGTTTTTT.

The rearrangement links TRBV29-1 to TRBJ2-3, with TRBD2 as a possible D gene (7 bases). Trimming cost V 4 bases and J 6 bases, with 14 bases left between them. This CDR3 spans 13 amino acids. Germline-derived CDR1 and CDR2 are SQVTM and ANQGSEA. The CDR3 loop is CSVVEGGRDTQYF. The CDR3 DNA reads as TGCAGCGTTGTGGAGGGGGGGCGGGATACGCAGTATTTT.

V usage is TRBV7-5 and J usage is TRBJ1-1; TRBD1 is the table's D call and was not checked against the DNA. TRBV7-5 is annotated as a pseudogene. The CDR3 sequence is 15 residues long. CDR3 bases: TGTGTCAGAAGCCCAGACAGTGGATGGAACACTGAAGCTTTCTTT. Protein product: CVRSPDSGWNTEAFF.

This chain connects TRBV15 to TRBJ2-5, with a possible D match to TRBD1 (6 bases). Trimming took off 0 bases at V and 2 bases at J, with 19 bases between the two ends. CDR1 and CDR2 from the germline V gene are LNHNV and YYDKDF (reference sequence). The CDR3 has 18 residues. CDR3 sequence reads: CATSRDLGGGVFQETQYF. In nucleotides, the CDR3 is TGTGCCACCAGCAGAGATCTAGGGGGTGGTGTCTTTCAAGAGACCCAGTACTTC.

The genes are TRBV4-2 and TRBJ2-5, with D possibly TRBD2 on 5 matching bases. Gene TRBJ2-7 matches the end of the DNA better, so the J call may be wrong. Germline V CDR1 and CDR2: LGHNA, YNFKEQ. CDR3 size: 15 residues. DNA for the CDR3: TGTGCCAGCAGCCAAGAGGAGGACCCCGAGTACGAGCAGTACTTC. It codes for CASSQEEDPEYEQYF.

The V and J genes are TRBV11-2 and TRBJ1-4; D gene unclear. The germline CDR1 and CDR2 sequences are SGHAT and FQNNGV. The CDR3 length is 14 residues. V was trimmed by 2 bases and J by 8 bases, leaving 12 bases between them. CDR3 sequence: CASSLTPSREKLFF. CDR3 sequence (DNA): TGTGCCAGCAGCTTAACCCCTTCACGGGAAAAACTGTTTTTT.

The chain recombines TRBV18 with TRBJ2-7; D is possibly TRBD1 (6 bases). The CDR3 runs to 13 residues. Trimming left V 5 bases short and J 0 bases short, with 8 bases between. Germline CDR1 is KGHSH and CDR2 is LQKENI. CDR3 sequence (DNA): TGTGCCAGCTCAAGGGGGAGCTCCTACGAGCAGTACTTC. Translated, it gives CASSRGSSYEQYF.

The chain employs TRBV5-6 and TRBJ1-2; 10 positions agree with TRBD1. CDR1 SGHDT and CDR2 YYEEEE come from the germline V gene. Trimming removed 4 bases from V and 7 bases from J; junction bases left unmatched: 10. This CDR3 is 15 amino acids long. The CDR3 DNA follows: TGTGCCAGCAGCCTTCGACAGGGGGCTGGCGGTGGCTACACCTTC. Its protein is CASSLRQGAGGGYTF.

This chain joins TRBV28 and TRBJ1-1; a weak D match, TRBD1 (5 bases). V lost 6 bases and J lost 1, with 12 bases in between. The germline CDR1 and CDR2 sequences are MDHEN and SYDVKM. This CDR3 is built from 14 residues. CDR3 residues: CASSPTGRNTEAFF. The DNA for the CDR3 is TGTGCCAGCAGCCCCACAGGTAGGAACACTGAAGCTTTCTTT.

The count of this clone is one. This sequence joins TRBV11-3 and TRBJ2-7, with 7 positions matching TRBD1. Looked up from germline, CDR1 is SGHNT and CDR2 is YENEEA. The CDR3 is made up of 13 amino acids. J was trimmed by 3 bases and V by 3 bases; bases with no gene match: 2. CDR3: CASSFGDSYEQYF. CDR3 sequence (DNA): TGTGCCAGCAGCTTCGGGGACAGCTACGAGCAGTACTTC.

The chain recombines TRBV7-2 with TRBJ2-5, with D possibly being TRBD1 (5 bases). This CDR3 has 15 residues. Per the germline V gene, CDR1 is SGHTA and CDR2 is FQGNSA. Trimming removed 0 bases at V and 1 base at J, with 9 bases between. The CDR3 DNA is TGTGCCAGCAGCTTAGCTCCAAGGGGCCAAGAGACCCAGTACTTC. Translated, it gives CASSLAPRGQETQYF.

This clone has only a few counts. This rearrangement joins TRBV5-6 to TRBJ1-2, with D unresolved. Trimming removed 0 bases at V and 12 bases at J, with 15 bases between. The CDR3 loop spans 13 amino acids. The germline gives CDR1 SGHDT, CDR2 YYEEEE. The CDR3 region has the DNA TGTGCCAGCAGCTTGGGCGGAGGGCTCGAAGACACCTTC. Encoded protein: CASSLGGGLEDTF.

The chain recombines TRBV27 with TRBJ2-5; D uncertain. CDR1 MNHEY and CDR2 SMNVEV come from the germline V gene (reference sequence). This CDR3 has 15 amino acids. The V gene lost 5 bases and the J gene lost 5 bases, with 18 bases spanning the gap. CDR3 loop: CASSPQSWRGETQYF. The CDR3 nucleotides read TGTGCCAGCAGTCCGCAAAGTTGGAGAGGCGAGACCCAGTACTTC.